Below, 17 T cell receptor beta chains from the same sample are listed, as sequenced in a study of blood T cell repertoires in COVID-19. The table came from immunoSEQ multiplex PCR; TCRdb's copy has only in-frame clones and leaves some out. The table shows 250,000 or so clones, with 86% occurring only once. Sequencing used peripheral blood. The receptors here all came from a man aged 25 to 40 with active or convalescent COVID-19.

CDR3 loop: CSVVGVLTDTQYF. DNA of the CDR3: TGCAGCGTTGTAGGGGTTTTGACAGATACGCAGTATTTT. The rearrangement uses TRBV29-1 and TRBJ2-3; D is perhaps TRBD1 (5 bases). Germline V gene data show CDR1 as SQVTM and CDR2 as ANQGSEA. V lost 4 bases, J lost 3 bases, and 11 bases lay in between. CDR3 length: 13 residues.

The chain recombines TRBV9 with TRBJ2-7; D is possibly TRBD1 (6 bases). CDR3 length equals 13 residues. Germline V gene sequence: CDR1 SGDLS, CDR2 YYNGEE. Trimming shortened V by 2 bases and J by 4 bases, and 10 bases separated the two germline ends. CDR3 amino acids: CASSVGTFYEQYF. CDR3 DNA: TGTGCCAGCAGCGTCGGGACATTTTACGAGCAGTACTTC.

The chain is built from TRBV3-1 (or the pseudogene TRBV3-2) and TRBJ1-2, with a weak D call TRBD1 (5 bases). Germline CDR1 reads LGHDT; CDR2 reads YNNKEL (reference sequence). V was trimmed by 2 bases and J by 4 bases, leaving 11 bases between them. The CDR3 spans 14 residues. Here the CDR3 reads CASSQRQIGYGYTF. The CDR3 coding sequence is TGTGCCAGCAGCCAACGACAGATCGGCTATGGCTACACCTTC.

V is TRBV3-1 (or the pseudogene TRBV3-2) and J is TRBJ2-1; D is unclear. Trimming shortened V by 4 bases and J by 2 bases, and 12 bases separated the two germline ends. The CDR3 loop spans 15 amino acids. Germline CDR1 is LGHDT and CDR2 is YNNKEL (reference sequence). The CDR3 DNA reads TGTGCCAGCAGCCCCCGGGTCAGCCCCTACAATGAGCAGTTCTTC. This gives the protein CASSPRVSPYNEQFF.

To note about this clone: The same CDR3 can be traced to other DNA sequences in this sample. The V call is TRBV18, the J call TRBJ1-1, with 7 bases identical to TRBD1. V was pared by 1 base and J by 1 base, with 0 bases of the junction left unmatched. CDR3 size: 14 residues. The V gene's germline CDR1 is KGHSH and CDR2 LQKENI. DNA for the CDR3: TGTGCCAGCTCACCACAGGGGGCGAACACTGAAGCTTTCTTT. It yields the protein CASSPQGANTEAFF.

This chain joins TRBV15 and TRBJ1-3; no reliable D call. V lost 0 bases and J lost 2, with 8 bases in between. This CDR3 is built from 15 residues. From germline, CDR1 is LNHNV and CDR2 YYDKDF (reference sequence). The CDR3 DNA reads TGTGCCACCAGCAGAGATCCGGGAACTGGAAACACCATATATTTT. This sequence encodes CATSRDPGTGNTIYF.

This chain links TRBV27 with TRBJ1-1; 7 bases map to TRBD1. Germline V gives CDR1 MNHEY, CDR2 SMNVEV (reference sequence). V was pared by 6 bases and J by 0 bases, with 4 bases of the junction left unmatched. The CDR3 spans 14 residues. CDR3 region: CASSGGQMNTEAFF. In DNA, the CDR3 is TGTGCCAGCAGCGGGGGACAGATGAACACTGAAGCTTTCTTT.

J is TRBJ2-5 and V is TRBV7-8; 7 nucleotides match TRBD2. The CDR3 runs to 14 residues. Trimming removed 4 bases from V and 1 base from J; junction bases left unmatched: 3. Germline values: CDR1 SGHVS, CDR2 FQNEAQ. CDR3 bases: TGTGCCAGCAGCTATGGGGGGGGCCAAGAGACCCAGTACTTC. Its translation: CASSYGGGQETQYF.

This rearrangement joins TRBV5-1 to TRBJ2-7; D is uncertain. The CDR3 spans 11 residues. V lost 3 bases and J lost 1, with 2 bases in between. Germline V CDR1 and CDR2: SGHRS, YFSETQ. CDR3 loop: CASSSSYEQYF. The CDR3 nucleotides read TGCGCCAGCAGCTCATCCTACGAGCAGTACTTC.

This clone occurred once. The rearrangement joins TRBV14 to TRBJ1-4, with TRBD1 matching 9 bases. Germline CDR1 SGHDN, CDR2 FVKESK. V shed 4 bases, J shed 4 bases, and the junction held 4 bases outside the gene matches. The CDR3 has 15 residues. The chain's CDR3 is CASSPGQGLNEKLFF. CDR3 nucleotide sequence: TGTGCCAGCAGCCCGGGACAGGGTCTTAATGAAAAACTGTTTTTT.

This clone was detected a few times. CDR3 sequence (DNA): TGTGCCTGGGCCGAACAGATCGGAAGCAATCAGCCCCAGCATTTT. Translating gives CAWAEQIGSNQPQHF. V usage is TRBV30 and J usage is TRBJ1-5; no reliable D call. Germline V gene sequence: CDR1 GTSNPN, CDR2 SVGIG (reference sequence). This CDR3 is built from 15 residues. V shed 5 bases and J shed 1 base, with 15 bases lying between them.

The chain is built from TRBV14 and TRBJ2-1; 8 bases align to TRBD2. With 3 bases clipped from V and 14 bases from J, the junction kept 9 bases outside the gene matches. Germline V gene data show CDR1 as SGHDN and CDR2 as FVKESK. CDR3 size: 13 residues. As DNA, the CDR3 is TGTGCCAGCAGCCAGGACCGGGGGGGCATAGAGTTCTTC. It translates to CASSQDRGGIEFF.

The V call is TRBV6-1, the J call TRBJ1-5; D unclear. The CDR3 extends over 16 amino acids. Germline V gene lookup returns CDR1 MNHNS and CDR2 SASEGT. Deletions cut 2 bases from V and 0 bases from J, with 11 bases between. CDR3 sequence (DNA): TGTGCCAGCAGTGAAATAAAGACTGCTAGCAATCAGCCCCAGCATTTT. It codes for CASSEIKTASNQPQHF.

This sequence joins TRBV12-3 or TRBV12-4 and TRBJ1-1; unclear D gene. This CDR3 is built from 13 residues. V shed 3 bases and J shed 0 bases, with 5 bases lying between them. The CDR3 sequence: CASSLYVNTEAFF. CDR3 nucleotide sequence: TGTGCCAGCAGTTTGTATGTGAACACTGAAGCTTTCTTT.

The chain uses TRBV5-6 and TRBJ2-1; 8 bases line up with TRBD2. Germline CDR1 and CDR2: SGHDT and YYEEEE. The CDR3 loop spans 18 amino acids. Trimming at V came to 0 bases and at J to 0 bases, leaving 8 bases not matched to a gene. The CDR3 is CASSLDSAGGHSYNEQFF. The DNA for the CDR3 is TGTGCCAGCAGCTTGGATTCTGCGGGGGGCCACTCCTACAATGAGCAGTTCTTC.

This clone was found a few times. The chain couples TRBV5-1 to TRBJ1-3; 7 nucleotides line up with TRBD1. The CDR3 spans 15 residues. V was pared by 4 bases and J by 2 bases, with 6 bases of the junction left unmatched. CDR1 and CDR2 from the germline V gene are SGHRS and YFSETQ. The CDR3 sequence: CASSDNQGAGNTIYF. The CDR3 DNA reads TGCGCCAGCAGCGACAATCAGGGGGCTGGAAACACCATATATTTT.

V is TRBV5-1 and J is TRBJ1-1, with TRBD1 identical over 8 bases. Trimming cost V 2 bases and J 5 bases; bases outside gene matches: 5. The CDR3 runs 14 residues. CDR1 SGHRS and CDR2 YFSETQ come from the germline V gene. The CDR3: CASSFGTGVTEAFF. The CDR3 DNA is TGCGCCAGCAGCTTCGGGACAGGTGTAACTGAAGCTTTCTTT.